These T cell receptor beta chains were read from a single sample in a study of beta chain features in type 1 diabetes. Some clones are missing from TCRdb's copy, which holds only in-frame ones; the method was immunoSEQ multiplex PCR. The data contain about 250,000 clones, about 14% of them singletons. Sequenced input: naive CD4+ T cells from blood. The receptors shown here come from a woman between 40 and 50 years old in good health. CDR3s leave out the opening cysteine and the closing phenylalanine or tryptophan. Rows may omit the clone size; those that give it use once, few, many or a size class.

j_call: TRBJ2-7; clone_size: few; v_call: TRBV5-1; cdr3_aa: ASSLGGTGLSEQY
j_call: TRBJ1-2; clone_size: few; v_call: TRBV27; cdr3_aa: ASSLGLANYGYT
j_call: TRBJ2-7; clone_size: few; v_call: TRBV19; cdr3_aa: ASSAISGQGFHEQY
j_call: TRBJ1-1; clone_size: .; v_call: TRBV11-2; cdr3_aa: ASSLGRVGTEAF
j_call: TRBJ1-1; clone_size: .; v_call: TRBV5-4; cdr3_aa: ASSSTGDLQSF
j_call: TRBJ2-5; clone_size: .; v_call: TRBV15; cdr3_aa: ATSRPGLAGEETQY
j_call: TRBJ1-5; clone_size: few; v_call: TRBV7-8; cdr3_aa: ASSFRQGGGNQPQH
j_call: TRBJ2-2; clone_size: few; v_call: TRBV5-5; cdr3_aa: ASSRQGWGTGELF
j_call: TRBJ1-1; clone_size: .; v_call: TRBV7-8; cdr3_aa: ASSYRQFMNTEAF
j_call: TRBJ1-2; clone_size: few; v_call: TRBV6-4; cdr3_aa: ASSSGQGIIGYT
j_call: TRBJ2-5; clone_size: few; v_call: TRBV5-1; cdr3_aa: ASSLGRDSLTRGTQY
j_call: TRBJ2-1; clone_size: few; v_call: TRBV6-5; cdr3_aa: ASSRTGGGYNEQF
j_call: TRBJ1-2; clone_size: few; v_call: TRBV11-2; cdr3_aa: ASSLGGRYGYT
j_call: TRBJ2-5; clone_size: few; v_call: TRBV2; cdr3_aa: ASGETQY
j_call: TRBJ2-7; clone_size: .; v_call: TRBV7-9; cdr3_aa: ATSGGAVYEQY
j_call: TRBJ1-2; clone_size: .; v_call: TRBV19; cdr3_aa: ASSIDGQNYGYT
j_call: TRBJ2-3; clone_size: .; v_call: TRBV15; cdr3_aa: ATRDSGGASDTQY
j_call: TRBJ2-3; clone_size: few; v_call: TRBV18; cdr3_aa: ASSRGVSTDTQY
j_call: TRBJ1-5; clone_size: few; v_call: TRBV12-5; cdr3_aa: ASEQGGGNQPQH
j_call: TRBJ2-7; clone_size: few; v_call: TRBV2; cdr3_aa: ASSDVMREHLSYEQY
j_call: TRBJ1-6; clone_size: .; v_call: TRBV5-6; cdr3_aa: ASSLVGTGPNSPLH
j_call: TRBJ1-1; clone_size: .; v_call: TRBV5-6; cdr3_aa: ASRWTRDTEAF
j_call: TRBJ1-2; clone_size: few; v_call: TRBV15; cdr3_aa: ATSPRQNYGYT
j_call: TRBJ2-7; clone_size: once; v_call: TRBV18; cdr3_aa: ASSPFLPESSYEQY
j_call: TRBJ2-7; clone_size: .; v_call: TRBV5-6; cdr3_aa: ASSLPFTRPYEQY
j_call: TRBJ2-1; clone_size: .; v_call: TRBV29-1; cdr3_aa: SARGGRWF
j_call: TRBJ2-5; clone_size: .; v_call: TRBV5-1; cdr3_aa: ASSSSGDLQETQY
j_call: TRBJ2-7; clone_size: few; v_call: TRBV5-1; cdr3_aa: ASGTSGGRDSYEQY
j_call: TRBJ2-1; clone_size: .; v_call: TRBV5-4; cdr3_aa: ASSGRGGDEQF
j_call: TRBJ2-6; clone_size: few; v_call: TRBV6-6; cdr3_aa: ASSYGRAGANVLT
j_call: TRBJ2-7; clone_size: .; v_call: TRBV4-3; cdr3_aa: ASSQSRGGLSYEQY
j_call: TRBJ2-7; clone_size: few; v_call: TRBV18; cdr3_aa: ASSPLGTGVGYEQY
j_call: TRBJ1-1; clone_size: .; v_call: TRBV7-6; cdr3_aa: ASSLRQGAGTEAF
j_call: TRBJ2-7; clone_size: many; v_call: TRBV5-4; cdr3_aa: ASSTRAGVEQY
j_call: TRBJ1-2; clone_size: .; v_call: TRBV4-1; cdr3_aa: ASSQDTRYT
j_call: TRBJ1-2; clone_size: .; v_call: TRBV5-4; cdr3_aa: ASSLVADGYT
j_call: TRBJ2-5; clone_size: once; v_call: TRBV6-5; cdr3_aa: ASSRTSGGAETQY
j_call: TRBJ1-2; clone_size: .; v_call: TRBV5-8; cdr3_aa: ASSLGQGAGGYT
j_call: TRBJ2-1; clone_size: few; v_call: TRBV7-2; cdr3_aa: ASSLILAGQNEQF
j_call: TRBJ2-7; clone_size: few; v_call: TRBV7-9; cdr3_aa: ASTPKPTSFPYEQY
j_call: TRBJ2-3; clone_size: .; v_call: TRBV7-9; cdr3_aa: ASSPIRLAGNTDTQY
j_call: TRBJ1-4; clone_size: .; v_call: TRBV10-3; cdr3_aa: AISDLGTGSEKLF
j_call: TRBJ1-5; clone_size: few; v_call: TRBV19; cdr3_aa: ASSWPGTNQPQH
j_call: TRBJ1-6; clone_size: few; v_call: TRBV7-2; cdr3_aa: ASSLRTRPHSPLH
j_call: TRBJ2-1; clone_size: few; v_call: TRBV9; cdr3_aa: ASSVGLAEYNEQF
j_call: TRBJ2-3; clone_size: few; v_call: TRBV29-1; cdr3_aa: SVELASSTDTQY
j_call: TRBJ1-5; clone_size: few; v_call: TRBV10-3; cdr3_aa: AISSGGNNQPQH
j_call: TRBJ2-5; clone_size: few; v_call: TRBV7-2; cdr3_aa: ASSLGGTTQETQY